Presented here are 8 T cell receptor beta chains from one specimen sequenced in a study of T cells after posttransplantation cyclophosphamide. The assay was immunoSEQ multiplex PCR, and TCRdb's table has in-frame clones only and misses some. Among approximately 2,800 clones listed, 85% were seen once. Material for sequencing was CD8+ T cells sorted from PBMCs. The receptor set was obtained from a woman aged 50 to 60 in good health and a related stem cell transplant donor.

This sequence joins TRBV7-9 and TRBJ1-1; D unresolved. Germline-derived CDR1 and CDR2 are SEHNR and FQNEAQ (reference sequence). This CDR3 comprises 8 residues. The CDR3 sequence is CSYTEAFF. The CDR3 coding sequence is TGTAGCTACACTGAAGCTTTCTTT.

V is TRBV6-1 and J is TRBJ2-1; D is ambiguous. Trimming shortened V by 3 bases and J by 8 bases, and 8 bases separated the two germline ends. CDR3 length equals 12 residues. In germline, CDR1 is MNHNS, CDR2 SASEGT. For the CDR3, the DNA is TGTGCCAGCAGTGACGGTCCCTATGAGCAGTTCTTC. This gives the protein CASSDGPYEQFF.

This chain connects TRBV4-1 to TRBJ1-2; D is ambiguous. The CDR3 consists of 15 residues. V lost 7 bases, J lost 5 bases, and 20 bases lay in between. CDR1 and CDR2 from the germline V gene are MGHRA and YSYEKL. The DNA of the CDR3 is TGCGCCAGCACCCAGAGCGTCTCGGTTATTTATGGCTACACCTTC. Translation: CASTQSVSVIYGYTF.

This clone was seen once. The gene calls are TRBV5-1 and TRBJ2-1, with TRBD2 matching 8 bases. V shed 0 bases, J shed 2 bases, and the junction held 1 base outside the gene matches. CDR3 length equals 15 residues. The V gene's germline CDR1 is SGHRS and CDR2 YFSETQ. The CDR3 DNA is TGCGCCAGCAGCTTGGGTAGCGGGGCCTACAATGAGCAGTTCTTC. Protein product: CASSLGSGAYNEQFF.

The V gene is TRBV19, the J gene TRBJ1-1, with D perhaps TRBD1 (5 bases). The CDR3 is 12 amino acids. CDR1 is LNHDA and CDR2 is SQIVND in the germline V gene (reference sequence). Trimming left V 7 bases short and J 6 bases short, with 12 bases between. CDR3 DNA: TGTGCCAGTACAGGGCTGGGCGCTGAAGCTTTCTTT. This encodes CASTGLGAEAFF.

The chain has TRBV29-1 and TRBJ2-2; 8 bases match TRBD1. Germline loops: CDR1 SQVTM, CDR2 ANQGSEA. This CDR3 is 14 amino acids long. J was trimmed by 2 bases and V by 3 bases; bases with no gene match: 2. DNA for the CDR3: TGCAGCGTTGATGGACAGGGTAACACCGGGGAGCTGTTTTTT. Protein product: CSVDGQGNTGELFF.

This chain links TRBV27 with TRBJ2-1; 7 positions match TRBD2. The CDR3 loop spans 14 amino acids. CDR1 and CDR2 from the germline V gene are MNHEY and SMNVEV (reference sequence). V was clipped by 7 bases and J by 0 bases; unmatched bases: 3. The CDR3 reads CASTRGDSYNEQFF. Here the CDR3 DNA reads TGTGCCAGCACTCGGGGGGACTCCTACAATGAGCAGTTCTTC.

V is TRBV7-8 and J is TRBJ2-5; 7 bases map to TRBD1. The DNA end is more similar to TRBJ2-7, so the J call may be wrong. CDR3 length: 14 amino acids. Germline-derived CDR1 and CDR2 are SGHVS and FQNEAQ. DNA for the CDR3: TGTGCCAGCAGCGGGACAGACCTCCGTTACGAGCAGTACTTC. It encodes CASSGTDLRYEQYF.